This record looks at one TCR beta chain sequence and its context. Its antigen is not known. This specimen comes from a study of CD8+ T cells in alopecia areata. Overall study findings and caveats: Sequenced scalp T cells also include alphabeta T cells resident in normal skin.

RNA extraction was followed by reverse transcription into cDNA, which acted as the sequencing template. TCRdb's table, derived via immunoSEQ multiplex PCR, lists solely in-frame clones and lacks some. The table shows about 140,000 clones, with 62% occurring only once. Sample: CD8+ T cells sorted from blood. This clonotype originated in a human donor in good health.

This CDR3 is CSTFRANSYNEQFF. The CDR3 DNA is TGCAGCACCTTTCGGGCCAACTCCTACAATGAGCAGTTCTTC. The chain carries TRBV29-1 and TRBJ2-1; no reliable D call. Trimming took 8 bases from V and 0 from J, leaving 14 bases between them. The germline gives CDR1 SQVTM, CDR2 ANQGSEA. The CDR3 extends over 14 amino acids.